The 5 T cell receptor beta chains presented below share a single source sample, sequenced in a study of CD8+ T cells in alopecia areata. Reverse transcription of extracted RNA yielded cDNA, which provided the sequencing template. Measured with immunoSEQ multiplex PCR; TCRdb has only the in-frame clones, and not every one. The repertoire consists of over 250,000 clones, none detected only once. Cells pooled from cutaneous lymph nodes were sorted on CD4, CD8alpha, NKG2D, NKG2ACE and other markers. Sequenced material: CD4+ T cells sorted from a lymph node. These receptors all come from a C3H/HeJ mouse with alopecia areata. The strain is characterized by the MHC haplotype H2-k.

In this sample, this clone turned up a few times. Germline and genes here are mouse. The CDR3 is cut off 3 residues early in the read; its end comes from the germline J gene. The chain links TRBV31 to TRBJ1-6; D is possibly TRBD1 (5 bases). TRBJ1-6 is an open reading frame, and its role is uncertain. This CDR3 region has 15 residues. Germline V gives CDR1 GKSSPN, CDR2 SITVG. Trimming pared 2 bases from V and 0 bases from J, leaving 8 bases between. The CDR3 sequence is CAWSDSISYNSPLYF. The part of the CDR3 DNA that was read is TGTGCCTGGAGTGACAGCATTTCCTATAATTCGCCC.

Notes on this clone: Germline and genes: mouse. The read ends 4 residues before the CDR3 terminus; that terminus is restored from the germline J gene. The rearrangement joins TRBV31 to TRBJ2-1; 12 nucleotides agree with TRBD2. The CDR3 runs to 17 residues. Losses at the gene ends were 1 base for V and 3 bases for J; bases not matched to a gene: 7. The germline V gene encodes CDR1 GKSSPN and CDR2 SITVG. Partial CDR3 DNA: TGTGCCTGGAGTCCCCTGACTGGGGGGGCCAGCTATGCT. Translating it yields CAWSPLTGGASYA. The full CDR3 sequence reads CAWSPLTGGASYAEQFF.

This clone has only a few counts. Mouse germline and gene names are used. The CDR3 end falls 4 residues outside the read, so it is completed with the germline J gene. The V gene is TRBV13-1, the J gene TRBJ2-2, with a weak D call TRBD1 (5 bases). This CDR3 is 14 amino acids long. CDR1 NSHNY and CDR2 SYGAGN come from the germline V gene. Trimming removed 5 bases at V and 1 base at J, with 9 bases between. The CDR3 is CASRSDRNTGQLYF. The CDR3 DNA, read in part, is TGTGCCAGCAGATCCGACAGAAACACCGGG.

Concerning this clone: Gene labels here are mouse ones. The DNA ends 4 residues before the CDR3 does, and the rest of the CDR3 is filled in from the germline J gene. V is TRBV19 and J is TRBJ1-1; possible D gene TRBD1, 6 bases. The length of the CDR3 is 15 residues. CDR1 is FNHDT, CDR2 SITEND, per germline (reference sequence). CDR3 residues: CASSIAAGGAREVFF. The sequenced part of the CDR3 DNA is TGTGCCAGCAGTATAGCCGCTGGGGGGGCGCGA.

This clone was found a few times. Each gene name is a mouse one. Read coverage stops 4 residues before the CDR3 terminus; the germline J gene supplies the remainder. V gene TRBV1 combines with J gene TRBJ2-3; 11 bases line up with TRBD1. The CDR3 consists of 16 residues. Per germline, CDR1 NSQYPW and CDR2 LRSPGD (reference sequence). V trimming: 3 bases; J trimming: 3 bases; junction bases outside the gene matches: 5. The sequenced part of the CDR3 DNA is TGCACCTGCAGTGCGGCGGACAGGGGGCGCGCAGAA. Encoded protein: CTCSAADRGRAE. The entire CDR3 protein reads CTCSAADRGRAETLYF. Variable domain in full (rest from reference TRBV1 and TRBJ2-3): VTLLEQNPRWRLVPRGQAVNLRCILKNSQYPWMSWYQQDLQKQLQWLFTLRSPGDKEVKSLPGADYLATRVTDTELRLQVANMSQGRTLYCTCSAADRGRAETLYFGSGTRLTVL.